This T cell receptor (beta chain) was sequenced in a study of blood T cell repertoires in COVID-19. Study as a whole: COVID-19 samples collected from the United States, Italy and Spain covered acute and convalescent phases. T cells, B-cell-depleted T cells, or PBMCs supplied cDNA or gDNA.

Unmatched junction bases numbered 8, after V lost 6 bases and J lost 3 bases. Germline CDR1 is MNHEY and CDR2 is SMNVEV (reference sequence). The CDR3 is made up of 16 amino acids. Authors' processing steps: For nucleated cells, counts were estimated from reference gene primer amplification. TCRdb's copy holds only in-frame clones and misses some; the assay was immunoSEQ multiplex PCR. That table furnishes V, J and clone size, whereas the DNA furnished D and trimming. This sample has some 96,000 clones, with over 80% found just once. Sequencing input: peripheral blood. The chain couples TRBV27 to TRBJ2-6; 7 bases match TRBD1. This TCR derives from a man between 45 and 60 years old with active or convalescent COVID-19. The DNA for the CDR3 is TGTGCCAGCAGCCAGGGACAGTTAGGTGGGGCCAACGTCCTGACTTTC. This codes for CASSQGQLGGANVLTF.